This T cell receptor beta chain was sequenced in a study of follicular helper T cells after annual influenza vaccination. Assay used: immunoSEQ multiplex PCR; TCRdb lists only in-frame clones, some missing. The sample lists 9,500 to 13,000 clones, about 83% occurring once. Comment on this clone: Its matching antigen is unknown.

Regarding the study as a whole: Each annual vaccination recalled recurring oligoclonal ICOS+CD38+ cTfh clonotypes. For non-cTfh compartments, undersampling could not be ruled out.

The time point was: 2014-2015 season, 7 days after vaccination. Each time point used about 40 to 100 mL of blood. The CDR3 totals 17 residues. Germline CDR1 and CDR2: PRHDT and FYEKMQ (reference sequence). J was trimmed by 4 bases and V by 5 bases; bases with no gene match: 13. Sequenced here: CXCR5- memory CD4+ T cells sorted from blood, sampled 7 days after influenza vaccination. The clonotype was recovered from an adult who received the influenza vaccine. The chain recombines TRBV13 with TRBJ2-3, with 9 bases identical to TRBD2. CDR3 sequence reads: CASSPTVGLALADTQYF. The CDR3 region has the DNA TGTGCCAGCAGCCCGACCGTGGGACTAGCCCTCGCAGATACGCAGTATTTT. Supplemented by reference TRBV13 and TRBJ2-3, the full variable domain reads AAGVIQSPRHLIKEKRETATLKCYPIPRHDTVYWYQQGPGQDPQFLISFYEKMQSDKGSIPDRFSAQQFSDYHSELNMSSLELGDSALYFCASSPTVGLALADTQYFGPGTRLTVL.